Sequencing of this TCR beta chain was carried out in a study of early T cells in non-severe SARS-CoV-2 infection. Study at large: Bulk RNA isolated from unsorted whole blood underwent sequencing; chains were not paired.

The CDR3 loop spans 18 amino acids. With 5 bases clipped from V and 8 bases from J, the junction kept 19 bases outside the gene matches. Germline V gives CDR1 MGHDK, CDR2 SYGVNS. Each single cDNA molecule received a unique molecular identifier. TCRdb re-derived calls from the 5' RACE reads in MiXCR, one entry per CDR3 protein. The data contain some 96,000 distinct CDR3 sequences, 9.5% to 12% of them seen just once; the ten biggest clones take up around 4.3%. This chain joins TRBV25-1 and TRBJ2-1; 9 nucleotides align to TRBD2. The origin of this receptor is an adult who was a healthcare worker with PCR-confirmed SARS-CoV-2 infection or an uninfected control (not recorded which). The sample was whole blood, taken at baseline. CDR3 sequence (DNA): TGTGCCAGCAGTTCGCGGGCCCTAGCGGGATCGGCCGGGGATGAGCAGTTCTTC. Its protein product is CASSSRALAGSAGDEQFF.